This T cell receptor (beta chain) was profiled in a study of T cell changes during pregnancy in multiple sclerosis. TCRdb's table, derived via immunoSEQ multiplex PCR, lists solely in-frame clones and lacks some. The data contain 15,000 or so clones, roughly 86% of them seen just once; the ten biggest clones take up roughly 10%. CDR3 length equals 13 residues. V was clipped by 2 bases and J by 1 base, with 5 bases between them. Per germline, CDR1 LGHNA and CDR2 YSLEER. This TCR derives from a female donor in good health, enrolled as a control in a pregnancy study. The sample was CD8+ T cells from peripheral blood mononuclear cells, taken in the second trimester of pregnancy. The V call is TRBV4-3, the J call TRBJ1-1; no definite D call. This chain's CDR3 is CASSQFGNTEAFF. In nucleotides, the CDR3 is TGCGCCAGCAGCCAATTCGGGAACACTGAAGCTTTCTTT.